The 24 T cell receptor beta chains below come from one sample, sequenced in a study of T cell responses to AZD1222 COVID-19 vaccine. Using immunoSEQ multiplex PCR, the repertoire was profiled, and TCRdb retains in-frame clones only, with some absent. The sample carries tens of thousands of clones, about 89% recorded once. Sequenced here: peripheral blood, sampled on day 0 of MenACWY control vaccination. These receptors were obtained from an adult in good health.

The chain links TRBV5-1 to TRBJ2-3; 10 bases agree with TRBD1. In germline, CDR1 is SGHRS, CDR2 YFSETQ. The CDR3 loop spans 16 amino acids. J was trimmed by 4 bases and V by 0 bases; bases with no gene match: 5. The CDR3 nucleotides are TGCGCCAGCAGCTTGGGCAGACAGGGGGCGGCAGATACGCAGTATTTT. This codes for CASSLGRQGAADTQYF.

V and J are TRBV5-8 and TRBJ2-7; maybe TRBD1 (6 bases). The CDR3 runs 15 residues. Trimming cost V 0 bases and J 4 bases, with 14 bases left between them. The germline CDR1 and CDR2 sequences are SGHTS and YDEGEE. The CDR3 protein is CASSLGVLRGYEQYF. Written as DNA, the CDR3 is TGTGCCAGCAGCTTGGGGGTCCTGAGGGGGTACGAGCAGTACTTC.

The chain couples TRBV28 to TRBJ2-7, with 8 bases identical to TRBD2. With V trimmed by 3 bases and J by 3 bases, 10 bases remained unmatched. This CDR3 is 16 amino acids long. The germline gives CDR1 MDHEN, CDR2 SYDVKM. CDR3 loop: CASSLQRGSYGYEQYF. DNA for the CDR3: TGTGCCAGCAGTTTGCAGCGGGGGAGTTATGGCTACGAGCAGTACTTC.

This clone was recorded a few times. The CDR3 region has the DNA TGTGCCAGCAGCTCACAGCCTAACTATGGCTACACCTTC. Translating it yields CASSSQPNYGYTF. This chain uses TRBV5-4 with TRBJ1-2; D call uncertain. Germline values: CDR1 SGHNT, CDR2 YYREEE (reference sequence). Trimming left V 3 bases short and J 0 bases short, with 6 bases between. The length of the CDR3 is 13 residues.

A remark on this clone: The sample has other DNA sequences that encode this CDR3 too. The chain couples TRBV6-5 to TRBJ2-7; the match to TRBD2 covers 8 bases. Losses at the gene ends were 6 bases for V and 0 bases for J; bases not matched to a gene: 4. The CDR3 is 14 residues long. Germline CDR1 MNHEY, CDR2 SVGAGI. The CDR3 is CASRGTSGSYEQYF. CDR3 DNA sequence: TGTGCCAGCAGGGGGACTAGTGGCTCCTACGAGCAGTACTTC.

The chain is built from TRBV7-8 and TRBJ1-2, with D unresolved. Germline V gives CDR1 SGHVS, CDR2 FQNEAQ. This CDR3 spans 11 amino acids. The V gene lost 4 bases and the J gene lost 8 bases, with 8 bases spanning the gap. In DNA form, the CDR3 reads TGTGCCAGCAGCTCGGGTAGAGGCTACACCTTC. Amino acid sequence: CASSSGRGYTF.

The chain joins TRBV7-8 to TRBJ2-2; TRBD2 matches at 8 bases. CDR1 and CDR2 from the germline V gene are SGHVS and FQNEAQ. Trimming at V came to 2 bases and at J to 4 bases, leaving 6 bases not matched to a gene. The CDR3 has 16 amino acids. The CDR3 region has the DNA TGTGCCAGCAGCTTACTCGGCGCGGGAGGCACCGGGGAGCTGTTTTTT. Its protein product is CASSLLGAGGTGELFF.

This chain uses TRBV6-1 with TRBJ2-7; 7 bases are a match to TRBD1. The germline V gene encodes CDR1 MNHNS and CDR2 SASEGT. The CDR3 is made up of 14 amino acids. V lost 6 bases and J lost 2; bases outside the gene matches: 7. CDR3 DNA sequence: TGTGCCAGCAGAGGGACAGCTGAGACCTACGAGCAGTACTTC. Translation gives CASRGTAETYEQYF.

This chain connects TRBV2 to TRBJ2-2, with no clear D. The CDR3 is made up of 13 amino acids. Trimming left V 1 base short and J 5 bases short, with 5 bases between. Germline CDR1 reads SNHLY; CDR2 reads FYNNEI. The CDR3 bases are TGTGCCAGCAGTGAAGGGGGTACCGGGGAGCTGTTTTTT. Translated: CASSEGGTGELFF.

This chain connects TRBV5-4 to TRBJ2-7, with 13 bases that match TRBD2. This CDR3 region has 15 residues. The V segment lost 4 bases and the J segment 6 bases; nucleotides outside the gene matches: 7. Germline loops: CDR1 SGHNT, CDR2 YYREEE (reference sequence). In DNA form, the CDR3 reads TGTGCCAGCAGCATATGGACTAGCGGGAGCACCGAGCAGTACTTC. Protein: CASSIWTSGSTEQYF.

The chain is built from TRBV7-9 and TRBJ2-7; tentatively, D is TRBD2 (5 bases). Trimming cost V 2 bases and J 3 bases, with 14 bases left between them. Germline CDR1 SEHNR, CDR2 FQNEAQ (reference sequence). The CDR3 covers 15 residues. The CDR3 DNA reads as TGTGCCAGCAGCTTAAGGGAGCTAAGAGGCTACGAGCAGTACTTC. Its protein is CASSLRELRGYEQYF.

This clone appeared once. This chain links TRBV11-2 with TRBJ2-2, with 15 bases aligning to TRBD2. Germline V gene sequence: CDR1 SGHAT, CDR2 FQNNGV. After removal of 2 bases from V and 7 bases from J, the junction contained 5 bases not matched to a gene. This CDR3 spans 17 amino acids. The CDR3 region is CASSLLGLAGGRGELFF. The CDR3 nucleotides read TGTGCCAGCAGCTTATTGGGACTAGCGGGAGGCCGCGGGGAGCTGTTTTTT.

In this sample, this clone turned up once. The chain joins TRBV6-1 to TRBJ2-3; 8 bases are a match to TRBD2. Trimming cost V 3 bases and J 4 bases; bases outside gene matches: 6. This CDR3 is built from 15 residues. Germline values: CDR1 MNHNS, CDR2 SASEGT. As DNA, the CDR3 is TGTGCCAGCAGTGACCCCATAGCGGGGCCAGATACGCAGTATTTT. This translates into CASSDPIAGPDTQYF.

The sample holds one count of this clone. The rearrangement links TRBV6-5 to TRBJ2-7; perhaps TRBD1 as D (6 bases). This CDR3 contains 12 residues. Trimming stripped 8 bases from V and 0 bases from J, with 8 bases between. The germline CDR1 and CDR2 sequences are MNHEY and SVGAGI. CDR3 amino acids: CASGGSSYEQYF. The CDR3, as DNA: TGTGCCAGCGGGGGCAGCTCCTACGAGCAGTACTTC.

The chain uses TRBV30 and TRBJ1-6; the D is unclear. The germline V gene has CDR1 GTSNPN and CDR2 SVGIG (reference sequence). V lost 3 bases to trimming and J lost 0 bases, with 12 bases between them. The CDR3 is made up of 16 amino acids. The DNA of the CDR3 is TGTGCCTGGAGAACCGAGGGAAGCTCCTATAATTCACCCCTCCACTTT. Residues: CAWRTEGSSYNSPLHF.

The chain employs TRBV4-1 and TRBJ2-3, with no clear D. Germline V gene lookup returns CDR1 MGHRA and CDR2 YSYEKL. The CDR3 sequence is 15 residues long. The V end was cut by 2 bases, the J end by 4 bases, with 13 bases between. CDR3 nucleotide sequence: TGCGCCAGCAGCCAATCTTACCTAGAGGCAGATACGCAGTATTTT. Translating gives CASSQSYLEADTQYF.

This chain joins TRBV25-1 and TRBJ1-2, with D hard to call. Germline CDR1 MGHDK, CDR2 SYGVNS. The CDR3 sequence is 11 residues long. The germline V and J ends were trimmed by 4 bases and 7 bases, with 7 bases remaining between them. In nucleotides, the CDR3 is TGTGCCAGCAGTGTGTATGGTGGCTACACCTTC. Translating gives CASSVYGGYTF.

The chain is built from TRBV7-2 and TRBJ2-7, with unresolved D. CDR1 SGHTA and CDR2 FQGNSA come from the germline V gene. The CDR3 extends over 15 amino acids. V lost 4 bases and J 2 bases, leaving 15 bases between the germline ends. This chain's CDR3 is CASSSDPGLTYEQYF. The CDR3 DNA reads TGTGCCAGCAGCTCAGACCCCGGGCTAACCTACGAGCAGTACTTC.

The V gene is TRBV10-2, the J gene TRBJ1-2; D ambiguous. Trimming pared 10 bases from V and 6 bases from J, leaving 15 bases between. Germline values: CDR1 WSHSY, CDR2 SAAADI. The CDR3 has 12 residues. CDR3 region: CATSDRWDGYTF. In nucleotides, the CDR3 is TGCGCCACCTCGGACCGATGGGATGGCTACACCTTC.

The rearrangement joins TRBV6-5 to TRBJ2-3; 8 bases map to TRBD2. Trimming cost V 6 bases and J 1 base; bases outside gene matches: 3. Germline V gives CDR1 MNHEY, CDR2 SVGAGI. This CDR3 comprises 14 residues. The CDR3 DNA sequence: TGTGCCAGCAGCGGACTAGCCCGCACAGATACGCAGTATTTT. Its translation: CASSGLARTDTQYF.

This clone was recorded only once. The chain has TRBV30 and TRBJ1-2; D gene ambiguous. The CDR3 has 13 amino acids. Trimming took 2 bases from V and 7 from J, leaving 14 bases between them. From germline, CDR1 is GTSNPN and CDR2 SVGIG (reference sequence). The CDR3 here is CAWSLSTGSGYTF. DNA of the CDR3: TGTGCCTGGAGTCTAAGCACGGGGTCTGGCTACACCTTC.

Details on this clone: Other DNA sequences in the sample encode the same CDR3. The genes are TRBV28 and TRBJ1-2; TRBD1 might be the D (6 bases). CDR1 MDHEN and CDR2 SYDVKM come from the germline V gene. V gave up 3 bases and J gave up 4 bases, with 9 bases separating them. The CDR3 covers 13 residues. CDR3 region: CASSFRGAYGYTF. Written as DNA, the CDR3 is TGTGCCAGCAGTTTCAGGGGAGCCTATGGCTACACCTTC.

V usage is TRBV3-1 (or the pseudogene TRBV3-2) and J usage is TRBJ1-4; D unclear. V lost 0 bases and J lost 10, with 12 bases in between. Germline lookup yields CDR1 LGHDT and CDR2 YNNKEL (reference sequence). The CDR3 runs 14 residues. CDR3 sequence reads: CASSQDPVSGKLFF. The DNA for the CDR3 is TGTGCCAGCAGCCAAGACCCGGTATCAGGAAAACTGTTTTTT.

The J gene is TRBJ1-4, the V gene TRBV30; D is perhaps TRBD1 (5 bases). Germline V gives CDR1 GTSNPN, CDR2 SVGIG (reference sequence). There are 11 residues in the CDR3. Trimming pared 3 bases from V and 13 bases from J, leaving 12 bases between. In DNA, the CDR3 is TGTGCCTGGAGCCATGGGGCTAGACTGTTTTTT. Translation: CAWSHGARLFF.